The T cell receptor beta chain under discussion was sequenced for a study of glioma-infiltrating T cells after dendritic cell vaccination. Background on the study: Between about 2003 and 2013, patients got autologous tumor lysate-pulsed dendritic cell vaccines. Monocyte-derived dendritic cells, cultured approximately 7 days with IL-4 and GM-CSF, were pulsed with autologous tumor lysate.

Trimming shortened V by 2 bases and J by 6 bases, and 13 bases separated the two germline ends. CDR1 is MNHNS and CDR2 is SASEGT in the germline V gene. The CDR3 is made up of 15 amino acids. Specified time point: after dendritic cell vaccination, including at tumor progression/relapse. Using immunoSEQ multiplex PCR, the repertoire was profiled, and TCRdb retains in-frame clones only, with some absent. This table has roughly 85,000 clones, around 85% appearing once. This sequence was found in a human donor with glioblastoma. The specimen was blood, collected after dendritic cell vaccination. The chain combines TRBV6-1 with TRBJ2-2; the D gene is possibly TRBD2 (6 bases). The CDR3 reads CASSERLGRAGELFF. In nucleotides, the CDR3 is TGTGCCAGCAGTGAACGACTAGGAAGGGCCGGGGAGCTGTTTTTT.